The rows below give T cell receptor beta chains drawn from one sample of a study of T-cell memory formation after mild COVID-19. Via MiXCR, TCRdb re-called the 5' RACE reads, giving one row per CDR3 protein. The sample includes some 82,000 distinct CDR3 sequences, roughly 13% of them seen just once. Sequenced: PBMCs or a T cell subset sorted from them (not recorded which). The receptors shown here come from a man between 18 and 29 years old who had mild COVID-19 (a few samples of this study predate the infection). Cell type and time point are not known. Each CDR3 is given with its conserved first and last residue. The order of the fields is J gene, clone size, V gene, CDR3 protein. Clone size is stated in some rows and not others, as once, few, many or a class when expanded.

>TRBJ2-7|few|TRBV4-2
CASSQGAAGRNEQYF
>TRBJ1-2|.|TRBV7-2
CASSFTGDYGYTF
>TRBJ1-2|few|TRBV7-9
CASSPGAHGYTF
>TRBJ1-2|few|TRBV15
CATSRQNLEYGYTF
>TRBJ1-1|.|TRBV5-1
CASSLTVVDTEAFF
>TRBJ2-3|many|TRBV5-1
CASSPRGSTDTQYF
>TRBJ1-4|.|TRBV7-2
CDSSLRQGASTNEKLFF
>TRBJ1-2|many|TRBV12-3/TRBV12-4
CASTLGQFYGYTF
>TRBJ1-1|.|TRBV7-9
CASSLSAAMNTEAFF
>TRBJ2-7|many|TRBV21-1
CASSKDEGSYEQYF